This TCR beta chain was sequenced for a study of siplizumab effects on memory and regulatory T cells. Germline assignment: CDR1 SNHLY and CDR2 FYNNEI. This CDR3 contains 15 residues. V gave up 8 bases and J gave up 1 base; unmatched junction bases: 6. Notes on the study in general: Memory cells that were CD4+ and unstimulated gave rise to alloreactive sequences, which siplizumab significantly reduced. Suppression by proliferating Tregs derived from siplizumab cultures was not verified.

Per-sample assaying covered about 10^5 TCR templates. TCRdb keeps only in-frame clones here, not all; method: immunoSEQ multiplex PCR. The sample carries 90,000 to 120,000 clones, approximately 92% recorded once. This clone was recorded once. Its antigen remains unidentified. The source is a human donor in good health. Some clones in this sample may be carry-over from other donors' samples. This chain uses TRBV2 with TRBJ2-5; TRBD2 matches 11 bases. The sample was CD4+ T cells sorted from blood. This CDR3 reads CASGQTSGVQETQYF. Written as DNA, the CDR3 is TGTGCCAGCGGGCAGACTAGCGGGGTCCAAGAGACCCAGTACTTC.